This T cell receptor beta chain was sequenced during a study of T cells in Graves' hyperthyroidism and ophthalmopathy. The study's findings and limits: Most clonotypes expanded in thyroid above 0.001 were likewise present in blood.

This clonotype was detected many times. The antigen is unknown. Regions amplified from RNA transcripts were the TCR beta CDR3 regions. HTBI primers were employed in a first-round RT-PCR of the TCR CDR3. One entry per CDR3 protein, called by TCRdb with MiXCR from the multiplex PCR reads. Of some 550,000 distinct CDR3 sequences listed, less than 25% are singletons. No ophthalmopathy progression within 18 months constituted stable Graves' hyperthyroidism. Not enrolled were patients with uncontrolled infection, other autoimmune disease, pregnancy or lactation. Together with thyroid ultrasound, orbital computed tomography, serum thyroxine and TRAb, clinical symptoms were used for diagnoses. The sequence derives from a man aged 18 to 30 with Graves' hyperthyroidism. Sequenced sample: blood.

The CDR3 reads CASSSDPQPQHF. CDR3 coding DNA: TGTGCCAGCAGTTCTGACCCCCAGCCCCAGCATTTT. The chain couples TRBV12-3 or TRBV12-4 to TRBJ1-5; D ambiguous. This CDR3 region has 12 residues. The germline V and J ends were trimmed by 4 bases and 7 bases, with 8 bases remaining between them.